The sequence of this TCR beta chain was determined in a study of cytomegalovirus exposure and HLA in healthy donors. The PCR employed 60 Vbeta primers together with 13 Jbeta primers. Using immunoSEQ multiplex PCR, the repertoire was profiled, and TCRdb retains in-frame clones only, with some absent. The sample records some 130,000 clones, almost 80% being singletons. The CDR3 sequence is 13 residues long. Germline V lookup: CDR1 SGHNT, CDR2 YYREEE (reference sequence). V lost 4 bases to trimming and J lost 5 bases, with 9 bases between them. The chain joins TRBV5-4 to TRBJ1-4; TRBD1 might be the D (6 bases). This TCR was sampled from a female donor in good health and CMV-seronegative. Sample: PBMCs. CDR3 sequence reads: CASSRTVNEKLFF. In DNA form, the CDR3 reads TGTGCCAGCAGCCGGACAGTAAATGAAAAACTGTTTTTT.